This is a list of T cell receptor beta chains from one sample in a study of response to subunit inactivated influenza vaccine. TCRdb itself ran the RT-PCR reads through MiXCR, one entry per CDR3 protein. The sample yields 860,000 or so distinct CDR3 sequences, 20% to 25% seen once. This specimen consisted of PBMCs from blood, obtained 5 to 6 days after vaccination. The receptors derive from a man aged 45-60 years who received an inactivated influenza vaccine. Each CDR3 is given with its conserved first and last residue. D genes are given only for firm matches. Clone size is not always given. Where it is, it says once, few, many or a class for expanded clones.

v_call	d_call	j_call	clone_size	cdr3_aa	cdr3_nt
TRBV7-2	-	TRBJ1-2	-	CASSSPSAGRGAGYTF	TGTGCCAGCAGCTCCCCTTCGGCAGGTCGGGGGGCTGGCTACACCTTC
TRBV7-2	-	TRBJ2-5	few	CASSKTTPSTQYF	TGTGCCAGCAGCAAGACTACACCATCGACCCAGTACTTC
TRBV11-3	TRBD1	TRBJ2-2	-	CASSPSRDRDRTGELFF	TGTGCCAGCAGCCCATCCCGGGACAGGGATAGGACCGGGGAGCTGTTTTTT
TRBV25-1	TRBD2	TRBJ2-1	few	CASSEWGGMNEQFF	TGTGCCAGCAGTGAATGGGGAGGGATGAATGAGCAGTTCTTC
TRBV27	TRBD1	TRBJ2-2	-	CASRIAGTGGTGELFF	TGTGCCAGCAGAATCGCCGGGACAGGGGGCACCGGGGAGCTGTTTTTT
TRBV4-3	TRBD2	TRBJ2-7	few	CASSQHLAAYEQYF	TGCGCCAGCAGCCAGCATCTAGCGGCCTACGAGCAGTACTTC
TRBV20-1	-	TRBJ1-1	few	CSAIRVNTEAFF	TGCAGTGCTATACGGGTGAACACTGAAGCTTTCTTT
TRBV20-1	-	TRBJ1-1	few	CSALEVASEAFF	TGCAGTGCTTTGGAGGTAGCGTCTGAAGCTTTCTTT
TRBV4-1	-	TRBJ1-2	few	CASSQATGINYGYTF	TGCGCCAGCAGCCAAGCCACAGGAATTAACTATGGCTACACCTTC
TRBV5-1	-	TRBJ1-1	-	CASSFPDRRLPNTEAFF	TGCGCCAGCAGCTTTCCGGACCGACGGCTCCCCAACACTGAAGCTTTCTTT
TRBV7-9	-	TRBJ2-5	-	CASTGGRDSQETQYF	TGTGCCAGCACCGGAGGGCGTGACTCGCAAGAGACCCAGTACTTC